These 7 T cell receptor beta chains were all obtained from the same sample, sequenced in a study of radiotherapy plus CTLA-4 blockade in lung cancer. This table comes from immunoSEQ multiplex PCR, and its TCRdb copy is limited to in-frame clones, with some not included. The repertoire holds about 83,000 clones, with more than 60% as singletons. Sequencing used peripheral blood, obtained from a patient treated with radiotherapy plus ipilimumab. These receptor sequences come from a human donor with non-small cell lung cancer who had a partial response to radiotherapy plus ipilimumab. Some clones in this sample may be carry-over from other donors' samples.

This clone has only one observation. The chain has TRBV2 and TRBJ2-1; 10 nucleotides agree with TRBD2. V dropped 10 bases and J dropped 3; count of bases not matched to a gene: 9. In germline, CDR1 is SNHLY, CDR2 FYNNEI. The CDR3 consists of 15 residues. CDR3 coding DNA: TGTGCCACCAAAGGTGGACTAGCGGACTACAATGAGCAGTTCTTC. Its protein product is CATKGGLADYNEQFF.

This chain connects TRBV19 to TRBJ2-7, with a tentative D call TRBD2 (5 bases). V was clipped by 10 bases and J by 4 bases, with 11 bases between them. Germline-derived CDR1 and CDR2 are LNHDA and SQIVND (reference sequence). This CDR3 comprises 11 residues. The CDR3 spells CATSRGYEQYF. The CDR3, as DNA: TGTGCCACCTCTCGGGGATACGAGCAGTACTTC.

V usage is TRBV18 and J usage is TRBJ2-2; TRBD2 agrees at 12 bases. This CDR3 has 19 amino acids. V lost 5 bases to trimming and J lost 5 bases; unmatched junction nucleotides: 15. The germline gives CDR1 KGHSH, CDR2 LQKENI. CDR3: CASSKTSGGPDRRTGELFF. CDR3 DNA sequence: TGTGCCAGCTCAAAGACTAGCGGGGGCCCCGATAGGAGGACCGGGGAGCTGTTTTTT. Drawing the rest from reference TRBV18 and TRBJ2-2, the complete variable domain is NAGVMQNPRHLVRRRGQEARLRCSPMKGHSHVYWYRQLPEEGLKFMVYLQKENIIDESGMPKERFSAEFPKEGPSILRIQQVVRGDSAAYFCASSKTSGGPDRRTGELFFGEGSRLTVL.

The chain uses TRBV7-9 and TRBJ2-7; D gene uncertain. The CDR3 consists of 13 residues. Germline loops: CDR1 SEHNR, CDR2 FQNEAQ (reference sequence). Trimming shortened V by 0 bases and J by 2 bases, and 5 bases separated the two germline ends. The CDR3 is CASSLAAAYEQYF. DNA of the CDR3: TGTGCCAGCAGCTTAGCGGCGGCCTACGAGCAGTACTTC.

CDR3 in amino acids: CASSSSPGIGYTF. The CDR3 region has the DNA TGTGCCAGCAGCTCATCACCGGGAATAGGCTACACCTTC. This rearrangement joins TRBV7-6 to TRBJ1-2; D is uncertain. This CDR3 is built from 13 residues. Germline assignment: CDR1 SGHVS and CDR2 FNYEAQ. The V gene lost 4 bases and the J gene lost 8 bases, with 14 bases spanning the gap.

The chain combines TRBV7-9 with TRBJ2-1, with a tentative D call TRBD2 (5 bases). The V gene lost 1 base and the J gene lost 7 bases, with 11 bases spanning the gap. CDR1 and CDR2 (germline): SEHNR, FQNEAQ (reference sequence). This CDR3 has 14 residues. CDR3 sequence: CASSLDGGWNEQFF. The DNA for the CDR3 is TGTGCCAGCAGCTTAGACGGCGGGTGGAATGAGCAGTTCTTC.

The chain has TRBV7-3 and TRBJ2-1; 7 bases line up with TRBD2. CDR3 length: 12 residues. The V gene end was trimmed by 2 bases and the J gene end by 12 bases; junction bases not matched to a gene: 4. Germline V gene data show CDR1 as SGHTA and CDR2 as FQGTGA. As DNA, the CDR3 is TGTGCCAGCAGCTTAGTGGGAGGGCCGCAGTTCTTC. Encoded protein: CASSLVGGPQFF.